The 2 T cell receptor beta chains below come from one sample, sequenced in a study of shared clonotypes between healthy human individuals (dated by TCRdb to about 2020). Receptor amplification or capture employed the immunoSEQ multiplex PCR assay. Not all clones reach the TCRdb copy of this immuneACCESS table, which keeps in-frame sequences only. Checked studies attribute under half of the gap to unresolved V genes and leave the rest unexplained. Here the sample has about 2.5 million clones; around 90% occur a single time. The ten largest clones take up approximately 0.41% of the sample. Sequenced: naive CD4+ T cells from PBMCs. The cell subset or site tag for this specimen amounts to: CD45RA+ positively selected. The receptors derive from a man aged 18 to 30 in good health. Some clones in this sample may be carry-over from other donors' samples.

This chain joins TRBV10-1 and TRBJ2-7, with D possibly matching TRBD1 (5 bases). Per the germline V gene, CDR1 is WNHNN and CDR2 is SYGVQD (reference sequence). The CDR3 runs to 11 residues. V dropped 4 bases and J dropped 6 bases, with 7 bases sitting between them. The DNA for the CDR3 is TGCGCCAGCAGTGCCCAGGGCGAGCAGTACTTC. This codes for CASSAQGEQYF.

As for this clone: Within the sample, other DNA sequences also encode this same CDR3. The rearrangement uses TRBV5-1 and TRBJ2-5, with 7 bases fitting TRBD1. The CDR3 is made up of 13 amino acids. J lost 3 bases, V lost 2 bases, and 1 base had no gene match. Germline CDR1 and CDR2: SGHRS and YFSETQ. The CDR3 here is CASSLDREETQYF. The DNA for the CDR3 is TGCGCCAGCAGCTTAGACAGGGAAGAGACCCAGTACTTC. The full variable domain, its missing parts supplied by reference TRBV5-1 and TRBJ2-5, is KAGVTQTPRYLIKTRGQQVTLSCSPISGHRSVSWYQQTPGQGLQFLFEYFSETQRNKGNFPGRFSGRQFSNSRSEMNVSTLELGDSALYLCASSLDREETQYFGPGTRLLVL.